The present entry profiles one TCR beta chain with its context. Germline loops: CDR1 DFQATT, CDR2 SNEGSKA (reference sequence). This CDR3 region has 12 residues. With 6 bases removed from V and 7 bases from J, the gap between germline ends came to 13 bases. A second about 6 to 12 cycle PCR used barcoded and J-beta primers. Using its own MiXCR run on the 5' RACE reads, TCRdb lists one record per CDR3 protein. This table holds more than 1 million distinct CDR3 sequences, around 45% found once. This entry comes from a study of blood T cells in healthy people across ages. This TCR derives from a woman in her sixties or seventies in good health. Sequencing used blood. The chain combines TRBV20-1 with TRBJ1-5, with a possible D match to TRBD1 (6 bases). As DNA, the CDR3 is TGCAGTGCACAGGGAGCGAGACAGCCCCAGCATTTT. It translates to CSAQGARQPQHF.